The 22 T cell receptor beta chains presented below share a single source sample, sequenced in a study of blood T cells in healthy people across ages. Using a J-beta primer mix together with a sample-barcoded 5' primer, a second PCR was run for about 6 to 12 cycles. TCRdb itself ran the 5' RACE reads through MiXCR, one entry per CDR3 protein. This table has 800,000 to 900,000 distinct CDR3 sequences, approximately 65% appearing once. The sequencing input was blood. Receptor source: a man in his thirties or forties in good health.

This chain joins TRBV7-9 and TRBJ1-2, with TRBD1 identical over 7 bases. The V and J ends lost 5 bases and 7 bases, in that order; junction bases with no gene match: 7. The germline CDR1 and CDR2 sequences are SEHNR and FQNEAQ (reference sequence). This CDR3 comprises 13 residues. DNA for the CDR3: TGTGCCAGCAGCACAGACAGGGCGGTTGGCTACACCTTC. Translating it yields CASSTDRAVGYTF.

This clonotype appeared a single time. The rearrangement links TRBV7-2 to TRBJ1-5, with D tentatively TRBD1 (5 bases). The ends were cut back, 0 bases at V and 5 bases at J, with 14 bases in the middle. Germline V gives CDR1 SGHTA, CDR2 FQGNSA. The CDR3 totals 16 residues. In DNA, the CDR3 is TGTGCCAGCAGCTTAGCGGGTGGGGGGTCTCATCAGCCCCAGCATTTT. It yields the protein CASSLAGGGSHQPQHF.

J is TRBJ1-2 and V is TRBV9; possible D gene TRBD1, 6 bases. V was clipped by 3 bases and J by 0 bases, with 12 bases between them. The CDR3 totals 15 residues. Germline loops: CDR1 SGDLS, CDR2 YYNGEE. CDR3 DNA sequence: TGTGCCAGCAGCGCATCACAGGGACCTAACTATGGCTACACCTTC. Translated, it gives CASSASQGPNYGYTF.

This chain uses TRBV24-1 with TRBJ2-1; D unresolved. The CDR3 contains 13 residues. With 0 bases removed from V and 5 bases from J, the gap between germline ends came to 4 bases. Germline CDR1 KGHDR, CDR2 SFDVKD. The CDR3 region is CATSDLNNNEQFF. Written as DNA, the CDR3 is TGTGCCACCAGTGATTTGAACAACAATGAGCAGTTCTTC.

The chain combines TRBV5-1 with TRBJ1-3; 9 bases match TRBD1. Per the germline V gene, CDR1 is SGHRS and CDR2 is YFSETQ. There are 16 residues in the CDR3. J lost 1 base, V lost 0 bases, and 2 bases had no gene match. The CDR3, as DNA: TGCGCCAGCAGCTTGGGCGGACAGGGGTCTGGAAACACCATATATTTT. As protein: CASSLGGQGSGNTIYF.

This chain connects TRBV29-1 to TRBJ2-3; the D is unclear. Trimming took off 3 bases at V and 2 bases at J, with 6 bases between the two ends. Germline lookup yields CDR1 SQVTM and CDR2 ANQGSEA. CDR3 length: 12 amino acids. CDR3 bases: TGCAGCGTTGAGCACCCCACAGATACGCAGTATTTT. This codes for CSVEHPTDTQYF.

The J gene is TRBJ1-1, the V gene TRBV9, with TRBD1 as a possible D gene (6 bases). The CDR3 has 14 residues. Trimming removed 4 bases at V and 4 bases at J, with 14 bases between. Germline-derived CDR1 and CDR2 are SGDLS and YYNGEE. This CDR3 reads CASSRGIGGTEAFF. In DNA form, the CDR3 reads TGTGCCAGCAGCCGAGGGATAGGGGGCACTGAAGCTTTCTTT. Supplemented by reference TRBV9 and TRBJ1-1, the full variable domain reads DSGVTQTPKHLITATGQRVTLRCSPRSGDLSVYWYQQSLDQGLQFLIQYYNGEERAKGNILERFSAQQFPDLHSELNLSSLELGDSALYFCASSRGIGGTEAFFGQGTRLTVV.

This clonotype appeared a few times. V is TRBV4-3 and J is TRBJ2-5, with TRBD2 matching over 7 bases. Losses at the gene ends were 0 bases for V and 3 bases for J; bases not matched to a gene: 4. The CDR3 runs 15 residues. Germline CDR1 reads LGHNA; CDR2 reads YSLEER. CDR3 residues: CASSQEGEGEETQYF. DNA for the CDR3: TGCGCCAGCAGCCAAGAGGGGGAGGGAGAAGAGACCCAGTACTTC.

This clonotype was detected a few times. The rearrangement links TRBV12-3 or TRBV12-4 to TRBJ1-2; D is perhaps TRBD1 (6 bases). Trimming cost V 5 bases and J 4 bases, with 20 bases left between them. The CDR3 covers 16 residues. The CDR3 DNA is TGTGCCAGCAGTCCTGAAGTCACAGGGAGAAGCTATGGCTACACCTTC. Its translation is CASSPEVTGRSYGYTF.

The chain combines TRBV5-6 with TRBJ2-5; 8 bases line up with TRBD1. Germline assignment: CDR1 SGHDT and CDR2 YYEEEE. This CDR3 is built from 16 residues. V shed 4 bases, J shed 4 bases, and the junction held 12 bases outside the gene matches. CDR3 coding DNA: TGTGCCAGCAGCGCGAGGACAGGGTCGGACAGAGAGACCCAGTACTTC. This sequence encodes CASSARTGSDRETQYF.

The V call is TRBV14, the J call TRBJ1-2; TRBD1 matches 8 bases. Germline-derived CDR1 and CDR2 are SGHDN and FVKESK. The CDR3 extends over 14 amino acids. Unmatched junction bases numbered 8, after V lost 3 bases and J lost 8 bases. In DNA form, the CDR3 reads TGTGCCAGCAGCCACGGTGCCTCAGGGGGCGGCTACACCTTC. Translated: CASSHGASGGGYTF.

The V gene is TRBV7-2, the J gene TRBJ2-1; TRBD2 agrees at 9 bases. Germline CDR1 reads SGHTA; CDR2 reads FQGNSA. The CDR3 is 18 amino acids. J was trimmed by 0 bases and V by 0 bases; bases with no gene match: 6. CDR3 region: CASSLALAGMSSYNEQFF. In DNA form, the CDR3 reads TGTGCCAGCAGCTTAGCTCTAGCGGGGATGAGCTCCTACAATGAGCAGTTCTTC. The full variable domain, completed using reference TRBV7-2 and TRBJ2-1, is GAGVSQSPSNKVTEKGKDVELRCDPISGHTALYWYRQSLGQGLEFLIYFQGNSAPDKSGLPSDRFSAERTGGSVSTLTIQRTQQEDSAVYLCASSLALAGMSSYNEQFFGPGTRLTVL.

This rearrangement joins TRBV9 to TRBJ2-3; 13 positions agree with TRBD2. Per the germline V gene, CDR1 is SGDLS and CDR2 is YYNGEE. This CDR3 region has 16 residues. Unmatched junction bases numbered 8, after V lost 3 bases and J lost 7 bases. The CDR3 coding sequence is TGTGCCAGCAGCGGCTTACTAGCGGGGGGGCGAAATACGCAGTATTTT. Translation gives CASSGLLAGGRNTQYF.

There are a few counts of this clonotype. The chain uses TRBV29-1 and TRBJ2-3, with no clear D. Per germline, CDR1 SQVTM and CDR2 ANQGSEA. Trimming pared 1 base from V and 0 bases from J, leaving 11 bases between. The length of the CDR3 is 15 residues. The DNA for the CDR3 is TGCAGCGTTGAAGTATTCGATTCTAGCACAGATACGCAGTATTTT. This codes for CSVEVFDSSTDTQYF.

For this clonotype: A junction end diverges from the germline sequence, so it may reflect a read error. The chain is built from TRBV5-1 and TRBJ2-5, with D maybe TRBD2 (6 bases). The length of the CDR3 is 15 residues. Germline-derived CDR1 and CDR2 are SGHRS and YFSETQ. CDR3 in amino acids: CASSSPGTEGNERFF. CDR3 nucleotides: TGCGCCAGCAGCTCGCCTGGGACGGAGGGGAATGAGCGGTTCTTC.

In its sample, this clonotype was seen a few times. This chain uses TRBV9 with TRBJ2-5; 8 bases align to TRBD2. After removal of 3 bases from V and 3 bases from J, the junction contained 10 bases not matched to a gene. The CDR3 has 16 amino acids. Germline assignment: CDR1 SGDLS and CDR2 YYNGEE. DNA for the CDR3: TGTGCCAGCAGCGCCCCACGATTGCGGGGGGAAGAGACCCAGTACTTC. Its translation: CASSAPRLRGEETQYF.

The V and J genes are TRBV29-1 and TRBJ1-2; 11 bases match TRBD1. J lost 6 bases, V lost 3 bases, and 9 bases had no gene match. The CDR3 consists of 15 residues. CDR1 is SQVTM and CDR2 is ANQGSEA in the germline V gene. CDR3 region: CSVDGGQGAGNGYTF. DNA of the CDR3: TGCAGCGTTGATGGAGGACAGGGGGCTGGGAATGGCTACACCTTC.

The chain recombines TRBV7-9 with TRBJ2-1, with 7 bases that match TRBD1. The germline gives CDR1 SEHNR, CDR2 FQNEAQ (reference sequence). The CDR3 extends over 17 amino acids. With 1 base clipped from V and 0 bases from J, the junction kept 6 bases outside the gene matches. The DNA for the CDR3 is TGTGCCAGCAGCTTAGGGGACAGTCATATCTCCTACAATGAGCAGTTCTTC. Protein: CASSLGDSHISYNEQFF.

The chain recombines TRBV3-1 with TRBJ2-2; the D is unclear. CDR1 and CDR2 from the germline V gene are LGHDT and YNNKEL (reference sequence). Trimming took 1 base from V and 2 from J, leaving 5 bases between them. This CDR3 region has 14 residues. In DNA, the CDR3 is TGTGCCAGCAGCCAAGTGACAAACACCGGGGAGCTGTTTTTT. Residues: CASSQVTNTGELFF. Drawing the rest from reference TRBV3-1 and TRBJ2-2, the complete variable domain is DTAVSQTPKYLVTQMGNDKSIKCEQNLGHDTMYWYKQDSKKFLKIMFSYNNKELIINETVPNRFSPKSPDKAHLNLHINSLELGDSAVYFCASSQVTNTGELFFGEGSRLTVL.

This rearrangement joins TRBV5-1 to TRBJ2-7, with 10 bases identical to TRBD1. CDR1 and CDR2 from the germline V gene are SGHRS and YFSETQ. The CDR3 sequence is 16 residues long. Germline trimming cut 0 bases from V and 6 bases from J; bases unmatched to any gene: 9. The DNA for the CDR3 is TGCGCCAGCAGCTTGGCTCGGGACAGGGGATCATCCGAGCAGTACTTC. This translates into CASSLARDRGSSEQYF.

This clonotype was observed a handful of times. The CDR3 spells CASSEVRTGNEQFF. CDR3 bases: TGTGCCAGCAGTGAGGTCAGGACAGGAAATGAGCAGTTCTTC. The gene calls are TRBV2 and TRBJ2-1; 7 bases map to TRBD1. V shed 3 bases and J 7 bases; nucleotides not matched to a gene: 6. CDR1 is SNHLY and CDR2 is FYNNEI in the germline V gene. The CDR3 extends over 14 amino acids.

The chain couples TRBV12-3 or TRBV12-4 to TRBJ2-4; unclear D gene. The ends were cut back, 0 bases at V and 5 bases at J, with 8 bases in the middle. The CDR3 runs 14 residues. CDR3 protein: CASSLASEQNIQYF. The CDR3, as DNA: TGTGCCAGCAGTTTAGCGAGCGAACAAAACATTCAGTACTTC.